The present entry profiles one TCR beta chain with its context. The sample comes from a study of blood T cell repertoires in COVID-19. Study-level background: The United States, Italy and Spain supplied acute and convalescent COVID-19 samples. The analysed material was cDNA or gDNA that came from T cells, B-cell-depleted T cells, or PBMCs.

The authors' processing: Amplifying reference gene primers gave estimates of nucleated cell counts. Libraries were prepared by immunoSEQ multiplex PCR; TCRdb keeps only in-frame clonotypes and omits some of them. V and J calls and clone size are given by that table; D and trimming were obtained from the DNA. The sample records approximately 200,000 clones, 80% to 90% being singletons. The sequence was collected from a human donor with active or convalescent COVID-19. The donor label of this sample is uncertain. Sequencing was done on a sample of peripheral blood.

The CDR3 sequence: CASTTGTANQPQHF. CDR3 DNA sequence: TGTGCCAGCACTACGGGGACAGCGAATCAGCCCCAGCATTTT. This chain joins TRBV6-5 and TRBJ1-5, with 7 bases aligning to TRBD1. Germline CDR1 MNHEY, CDR2 SVGAGI. This CDR3 is 14 amino acids long. J was trimmed by 4 bases and V by 7 bases; bases with no gene match: 7.